Here is one T cell receptor (beta chain) with its context. The antigen is not known. Clones were read by immunoSEQ multiplex PCR, and TCRdb kept only the in-frame ones, dropping some. Of some 39,000 clones listed, about nine tenths were seen once; the top ten hold more than 5.5%. CDR1 and CDR2 from the germline V gene are LNHDA and SQIVND (reference sequence). J lost 2 bases, V lost 3 bases, and 6 bases had no gene match. CDR3 length equals 16 residues. This specimen belongs to a study of T cells in localized non-small cell lung cancer. Broader study findings: Among blood samples, higher T cell density accompanied longer overall survival. A single tumor region was sequenced, leaving heterogeneity possible. Of the top 100 tumor clones, median roughly 60 were in adjacent lung, approximately 29 among its top 100. Of the tissues analyzed, uninvolved adjacent lung showed maximal T cell clonality, greater than tumor.

This specimen was peripheral blood mononuclear cells, taken before any cancer treatment. The J gene is TRBJ2-7, the V gene TRBV19, with 11 bases that match TRBD2. This TCR was recovered from a male donor at least 60 years old with stage II lung adenocarcinoma. CDR3 DNA: TGTGCCAGTAGTATTAGCGGGAGGGCCCGCCCCTACGAGCAGTACTTC. It specifies CASSISGRARPYEQYF.